The clone carrying this T cell receptor (beta chain) was seen once. What it binds is not known. This entry belongs to a study of monozygotic twins with cystic fibrosis. Assay used: immunoSEQ multiplex PCR; TCRdb lists only in-frame clones, some missing. The top ten clones hold 0.15% to 0.2% of a sample with under 40,000 clones, nearly 98% of them seen once. Germline V gene sequence: CDR1 SGHTS, CDR2 YDEGEE. This CDR3 has 16 residues. V was pared by 6 bases and J by 0 bases, with 19 bases between. Study-wide points: The repertoire was suggested to be naive-dominated, clonality median around 0.0089. Co-twins had the most similar V usage for 13 of 16 pairs, J for 8.

The sequence was collected from a girl aged 2 to 9 with cystic fibrosis. The chain employs TRBV5-8 and TRBJ2-7; no definite D call. The sample consisted of blood. CDR3 bases: TGTGCCAGCATCCATAACTTGGGCCTCGTCTCCTACGAGCAGTACTTC. It specifies CASIHNLGLVSYEQYF.